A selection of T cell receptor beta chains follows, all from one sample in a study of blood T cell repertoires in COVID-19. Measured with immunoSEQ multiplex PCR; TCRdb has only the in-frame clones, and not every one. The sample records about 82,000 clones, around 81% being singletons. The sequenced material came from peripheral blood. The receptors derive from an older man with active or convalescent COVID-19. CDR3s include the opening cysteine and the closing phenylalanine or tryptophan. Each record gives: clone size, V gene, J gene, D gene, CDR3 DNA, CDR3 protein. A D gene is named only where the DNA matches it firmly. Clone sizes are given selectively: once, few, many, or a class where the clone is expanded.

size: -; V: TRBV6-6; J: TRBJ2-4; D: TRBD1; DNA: TGTGCCAGCAACGACAGGGAAGCAAACATTCAGTACTTC; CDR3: CASNDREANIQYF
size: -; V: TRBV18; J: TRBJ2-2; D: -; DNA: TGTGCCAGCTCACTTAGGGGGACGCCGACGAACACCGGGGAGCTGTTTTTT; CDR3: CASSLRGTPTNTGELFF
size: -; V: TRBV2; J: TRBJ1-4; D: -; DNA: TGTGCCAGCAGTCGCAGGCCGAATGAAAAACTGTTTTTT; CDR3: CASSRRPNEKLFF
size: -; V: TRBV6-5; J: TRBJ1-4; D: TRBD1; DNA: TGTGCCAGCAGTTTGGGACAGGATAATGAAAAACTGTTTTTT; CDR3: CASSLGQDNEKLFF
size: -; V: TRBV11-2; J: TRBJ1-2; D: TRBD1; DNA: TGTGCCAGCAGCTCCACGGGGGACAGGGGATATTTGATGGATGGCTACACCTTC; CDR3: CASSSTGDRGYLMDGYTF
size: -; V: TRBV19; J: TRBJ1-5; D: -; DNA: TGTGCCAGTAGTATAGTCAGGGTGGGCAATCAGCCCCAGCATTTT; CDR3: CASSIVRVGNQPQHF
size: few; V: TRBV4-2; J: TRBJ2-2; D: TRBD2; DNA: TGTGCCAGCAGAGAGACTAGCGGGAGGGAAGGGACCGGGGAGCTGTTTTTT; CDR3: CASRETSGREGTGELFF
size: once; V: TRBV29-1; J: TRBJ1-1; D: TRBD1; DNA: TGCAGCGTTGGTGGGACAGGCATGAACACTGAAGCTTTCTTT; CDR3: CSVGGTGMNTEAFF
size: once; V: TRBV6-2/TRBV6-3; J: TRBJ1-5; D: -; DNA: TGTGCCAGCAGTTTAGCAGGGCAAAATAGCAATCAGCCCCAGCATTTT; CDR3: CASSLAGQNSNQPQHF
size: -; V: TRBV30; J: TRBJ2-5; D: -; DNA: TGTGCCTGGAGTGTTTATGGCAGGCAAGAGACCCAGTACTTC; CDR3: CAWSVYGRQETQYF
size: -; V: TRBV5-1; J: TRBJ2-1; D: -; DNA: TGCGCCAGCAGCTTGGGCGGGGACTCCTACAATGAGCAGTTCTTC; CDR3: CASSLGGDSYNEQFF
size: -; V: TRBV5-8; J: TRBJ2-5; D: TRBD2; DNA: TGTGCCAGCAGCTTTTTAAGCGGGAGGGGAGAGACCCAGTACTTC; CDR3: CASSFLSGRGETQYF
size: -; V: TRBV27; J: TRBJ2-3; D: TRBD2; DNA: TGTGCCAGCTCAGTTAGCGGGGGGACTAGCACAGATACGCAGTATTTT; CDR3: CASSVSGGTSTDTQYF
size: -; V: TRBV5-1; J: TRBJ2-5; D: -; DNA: TGCGCCAGCAGCTCGAACGACTGGGCGGGAGAGACCCAGTACTTC; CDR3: CASSSNDWAGETQYF
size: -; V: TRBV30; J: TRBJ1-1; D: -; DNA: TGTGCCTGGAGTGAAACCCGGGAAGCTTTCTTT; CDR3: CAWSETREAFF
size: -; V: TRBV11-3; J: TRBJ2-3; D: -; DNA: TGTGCCAGCAGCTTAGAGGGCCGCACAGATACGCAGTATTTT; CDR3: CASSLEGRTDTQYF
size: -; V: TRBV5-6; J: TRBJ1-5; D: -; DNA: TGTGCCAGCAGCACAAGAGGGTTAGGGCAGCCCCAGCATTTT; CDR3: CASSTRGLGQPQHF
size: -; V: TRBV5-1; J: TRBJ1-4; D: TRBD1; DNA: TGCGCCAGCAGCCTGTATGCGTCCGGGACAGCTAATGAAAAACTGTTTTTT; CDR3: CASSLYASGTANEKLFF
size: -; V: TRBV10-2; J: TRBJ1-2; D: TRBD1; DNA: TGCGCCAGCAGTAGGCAGGGGGCAACTGGCTACACCTTC; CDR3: CASSRQGATGYTF
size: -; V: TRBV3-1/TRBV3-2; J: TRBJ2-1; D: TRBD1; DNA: TGTGCCAGCAGCCCGCGACAGGGACATGGCCACAATGAGCAGTTCTTC; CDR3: CASSPRQGHGHNEQFF
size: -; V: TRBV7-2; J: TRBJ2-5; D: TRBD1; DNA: TGTGCCAGCAGCTTAGGCAGGGGGATCCAAGAGACCCAGTACTTC; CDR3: CASSLGRGIQETQYF
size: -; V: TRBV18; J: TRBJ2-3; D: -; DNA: TGTGCCAGCTCACCACCGTCAGCGGGTAAACCTAACACAGATACGCAGTATTTT; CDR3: CASSPPSAGKPNTDTQYF